The clone carrying this T cell receptor beta chain was found many times. The antigen is undetermined. This sample was included in a study of CD8 T cells in ankylosing spondylitis. Points from the study as a whole: The study identified a TCR beta motif of several highly homologous variants that appeared characteristic of ankylosing spondylitis blood. Significantly higher representation of disease-linked clones was reported for matched ankylosing spondylitis synovial fluid.

One entry per CDR3 protein, called by TCRdb with MiXCR from the 5' RACE reads. The sample lists 350,000 or so distinct CDR3 sequences; less than 9.5% were seen once. This receptor was obtained from a male donor with ankylosing spondylitis. The sequenced sample consisted of blood, either unsorted or a sorted T cell fraction (not recorded which).

CDR3 in DNA: TGTGCCAGCAGCCTAAGAAATCAGCCCCAGCATTTT. It translates to CASSLRNQPQHF. The chain uses TRBV5-8 and TRBJ1-5; D is uncertain. The CDR3 sequence is 12 residues long. The germline V and J ends were trimmed by 4 bases and 4 bases, with 6 bases remaining between them. The germline V gene has CDR1 SGHTS and CDR2 YDEGEE.